Sequencing of this T cell receptor beta chain was carried out in a study of post-analysis software for immune sequencing data. Findings and limits, study-wide: The study found TRBV5-6, TRBV5-1 and TRBV20-1 among a few TRBV segments more frequent in patients than controls.

Unmatched junction bases numbered 9, after V lost 5 bases and J lost 7 bases. From germline, CDR1 is GTSNPN and CDR2 SVGIG (reference sequence). CDR3 size: 14 residues. This clonotype was counted only a few times. Its antigen remains unidentified. Each TCR beta cDNA library carried unique molecular identifiers. Each CDR3 protein is one row after TCRdb ran MiXCR on the PCR reads. Of around 180,000 distinct CDR3 sequences listed, about 29% are singletons. Sequencing was carried out using blood. The clonotype comes from a girl aged 5 to 17 with multiple sclerosis. This chain joins TRBV30 and TRBJ2-5; the match to TRBD2 covers 11 bases. The CDR3 DNA is TGTGCCTGGGTGACTAGCGGGAAACGATCGACCCAGTACTTC. Amino acids: CAWVTSGKRSTQYF. Using reference TRBV30 and TRBJ2-5 for the parts outside the CDR3, the full variable domain is SQTIHQWPATLVQPVGSPLSLECTVEGTSNPNLYWYRQAAGRGLQLLFYSVGIGQISSEVPQNLSASRPQDRQFILSSKKLLLSDSGFYLCAWVTSGKRSTQYFGPGTRLLVL.